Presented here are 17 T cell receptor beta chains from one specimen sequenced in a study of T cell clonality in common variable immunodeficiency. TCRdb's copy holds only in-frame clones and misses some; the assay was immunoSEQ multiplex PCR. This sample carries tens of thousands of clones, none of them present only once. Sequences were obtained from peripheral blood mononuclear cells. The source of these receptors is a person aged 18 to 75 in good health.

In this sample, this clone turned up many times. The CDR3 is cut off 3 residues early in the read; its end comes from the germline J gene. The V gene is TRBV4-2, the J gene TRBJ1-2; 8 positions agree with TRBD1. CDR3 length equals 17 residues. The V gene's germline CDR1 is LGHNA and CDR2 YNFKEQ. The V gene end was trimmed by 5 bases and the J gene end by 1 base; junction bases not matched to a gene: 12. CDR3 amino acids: CASSKGSQGADNYGYTF. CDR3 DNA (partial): TGTGCCAGCAGCAAAGGGTCCCAGGGGGCGGATAACTATGGC.

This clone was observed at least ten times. The CDR3 DNA, read in part, is TGTGCCAGCAGCTTAGTCGGGAGGGGCTACGAG. Amino acid sequence: CASSLVGRGYE. The entire CDR3 protein is CASSLVGRGYEQYF. The genes are TRBV11-2 and TRBJ2-7; 8 bases fit TRBD2. The CDR3 extends 3 residues past the end of the read, so its final part is completed from the germline J gene. The V segment lost 1 base and the J segment 3 bases; nucleotides outside the gene matches: 2. The CDR3 length is 14 residues. Looked up from germline, CDR1 is SGHAT and CDR2 is FQNNGV.

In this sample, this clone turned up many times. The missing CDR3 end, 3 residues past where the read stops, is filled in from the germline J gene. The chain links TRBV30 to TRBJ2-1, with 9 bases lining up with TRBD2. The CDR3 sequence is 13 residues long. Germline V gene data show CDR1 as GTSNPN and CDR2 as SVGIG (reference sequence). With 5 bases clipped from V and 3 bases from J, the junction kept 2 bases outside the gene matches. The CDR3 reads CAWSRGGYNEQFF. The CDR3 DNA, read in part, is TGTGCCTGGTCGCGGGGGGGCTACAATGAG.

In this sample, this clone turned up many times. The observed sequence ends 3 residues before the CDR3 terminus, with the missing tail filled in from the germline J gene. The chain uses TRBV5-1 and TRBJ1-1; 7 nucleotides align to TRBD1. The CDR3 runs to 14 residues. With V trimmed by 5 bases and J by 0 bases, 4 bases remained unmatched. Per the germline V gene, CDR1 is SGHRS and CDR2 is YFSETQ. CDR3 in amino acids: CASRGQELNTEAFF. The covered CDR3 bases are TGCGCCAGCAGAGGACAGGAGCTGAACACTGAA.

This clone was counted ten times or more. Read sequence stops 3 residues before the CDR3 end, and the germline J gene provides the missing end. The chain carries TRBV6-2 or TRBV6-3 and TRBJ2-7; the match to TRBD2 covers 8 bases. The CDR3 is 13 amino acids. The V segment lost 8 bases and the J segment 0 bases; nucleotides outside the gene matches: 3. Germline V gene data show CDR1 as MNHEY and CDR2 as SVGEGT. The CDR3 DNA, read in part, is TGTGCCAGCGCCGGGACTAGCTCCTACGAG. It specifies CASAGTSSYE. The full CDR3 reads CASAGTSSYEQYF.

The CDR3 bases that were read are TGTGCCAGCAGCTTAGGACAAGGAGGGACAGATACG. This gives the protein CASSLGQGGTDT. The CDR3 as a whole reads CASSLGQGGTDTQYF. The chain is built from TRBV5-8 and TRBJ2-3, with a tentative D call TRBD2 (6 bases). From the germline J gene comes the end of the CDR3, since the read stops 3 residues before it. Germline V gene data show CDR1 as SGHTS and CDR2 as YDEGEE. Trimming cost V 2 bases and J 3 bases, with 13 bases left between them. The CDR3 runs to 15 residues.

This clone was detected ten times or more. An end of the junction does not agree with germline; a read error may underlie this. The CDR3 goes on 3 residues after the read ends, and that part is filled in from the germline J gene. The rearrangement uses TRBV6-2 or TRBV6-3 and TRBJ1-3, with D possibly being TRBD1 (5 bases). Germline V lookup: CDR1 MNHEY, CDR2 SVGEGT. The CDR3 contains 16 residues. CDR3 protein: CASSYSRTQGGYTIYF. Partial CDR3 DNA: TGTGCCAGCAGTTATTCGAGAACCCAGGGTGGATACACC.

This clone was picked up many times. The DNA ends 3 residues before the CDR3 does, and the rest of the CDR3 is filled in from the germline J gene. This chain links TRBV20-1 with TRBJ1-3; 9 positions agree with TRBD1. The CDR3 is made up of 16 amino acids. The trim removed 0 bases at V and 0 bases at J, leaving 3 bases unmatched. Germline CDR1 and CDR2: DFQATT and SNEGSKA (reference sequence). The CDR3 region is CSARDSTGGSGNTIYF. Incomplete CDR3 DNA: TGCAGTGCTAGAGACTCGACAGGGGGCTCTGGAAACACC.

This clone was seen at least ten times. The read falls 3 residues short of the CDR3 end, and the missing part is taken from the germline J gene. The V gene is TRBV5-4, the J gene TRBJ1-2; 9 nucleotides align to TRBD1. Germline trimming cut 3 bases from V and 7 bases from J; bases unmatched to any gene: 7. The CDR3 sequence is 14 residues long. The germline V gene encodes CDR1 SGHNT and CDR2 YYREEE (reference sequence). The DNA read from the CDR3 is TGTGCCAGCAGCTCCCGGGACAGGGTATTTGGC. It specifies CASSSRDRVFG. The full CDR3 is CASSSRDRVFGYTF.

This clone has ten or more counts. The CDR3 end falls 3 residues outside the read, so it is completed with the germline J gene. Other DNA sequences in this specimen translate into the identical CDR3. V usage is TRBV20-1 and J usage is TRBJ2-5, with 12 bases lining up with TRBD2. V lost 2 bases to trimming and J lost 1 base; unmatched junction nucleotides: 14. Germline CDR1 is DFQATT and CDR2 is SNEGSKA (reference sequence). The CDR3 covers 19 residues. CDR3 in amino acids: CSARRLILAGGQVQETQYF. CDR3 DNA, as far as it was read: TGCAGTGCTAGAAGGTTAATTCTAGCGGGGGGGCAAGTCCAAGAGACC.

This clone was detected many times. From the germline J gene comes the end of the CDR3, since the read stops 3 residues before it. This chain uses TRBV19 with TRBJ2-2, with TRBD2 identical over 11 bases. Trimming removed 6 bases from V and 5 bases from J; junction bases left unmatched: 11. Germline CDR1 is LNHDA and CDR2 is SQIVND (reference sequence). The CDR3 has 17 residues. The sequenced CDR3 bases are TGTGCCAGTAGGGAAACTAGCGGGGGACCCTATACCGGGGAG. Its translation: CASRETSGGPYTGE. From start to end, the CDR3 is CASRETSGGPYTGELFF. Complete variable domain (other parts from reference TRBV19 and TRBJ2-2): DGGITQSPKYLFRKEGQNVTLSCEQNLNHDAMYWYRQDPGQGLRLIYYSQIVNDFQKGDIAEGYSVSREKKESFPLTVTSAQKNPTAFYLCASRETSGGPYTGELFFGEGSRLTVL.

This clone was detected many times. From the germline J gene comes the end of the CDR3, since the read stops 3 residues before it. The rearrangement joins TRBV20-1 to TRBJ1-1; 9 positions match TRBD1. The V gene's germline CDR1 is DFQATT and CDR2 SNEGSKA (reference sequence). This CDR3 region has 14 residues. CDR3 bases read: TGCAGTGCTAGGGGTAATGGACAGGGGCCCCCT. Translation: CSARGNGQGPP. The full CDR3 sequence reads CSARGNGQGPPAFF.

The CDR3 loop reads CSAGRQNLEETQYF. The sequenced part of the CDR3 DNA is TGCAGTGCTGGGCGACAGAACTTAGAAGAGACG. This chain uses TRBV20-1 with TRBJ2-3, with a weak D call TRBD1 (5 bases). The sequence runs out 3 residues before the end of the CDR3; the remainder is reconstructed from the germline J gene. The CDR3 sequence is 14 residues long. Germline-derived CDR1 and CDR2 are DFQATT and SNEGSKA (reference sequence).

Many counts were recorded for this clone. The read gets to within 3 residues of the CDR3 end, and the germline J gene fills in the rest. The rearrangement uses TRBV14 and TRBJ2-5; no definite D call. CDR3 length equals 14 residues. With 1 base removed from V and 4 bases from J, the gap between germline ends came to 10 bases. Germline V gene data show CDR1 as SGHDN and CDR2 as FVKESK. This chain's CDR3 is CASSQGWARETQYF. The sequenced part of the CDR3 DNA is TGTGCCAGCAGCCAAGGGTGGGCCAGAGAGACC. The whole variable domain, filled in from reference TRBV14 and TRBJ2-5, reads EAGVTQFPSHSVIEKGQTVTLRCDPISGHDNLYWYRRVMGKEIKFLLHFVKESKQDESGMPNNRFLAERTGGTYSTLKVQPAELEDSGVYFCASSQGWARETQYFGPGTRLLVL.

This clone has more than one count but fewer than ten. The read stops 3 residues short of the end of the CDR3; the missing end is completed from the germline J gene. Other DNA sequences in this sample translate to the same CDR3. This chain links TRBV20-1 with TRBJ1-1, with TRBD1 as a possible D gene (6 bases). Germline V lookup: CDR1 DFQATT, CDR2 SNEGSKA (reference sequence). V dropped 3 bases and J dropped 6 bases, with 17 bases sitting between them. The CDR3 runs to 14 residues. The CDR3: CSARDRLGASEAFF. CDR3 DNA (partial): TGCAGTGCTAGGGATCGTCTGGGGGCATCTGAA.

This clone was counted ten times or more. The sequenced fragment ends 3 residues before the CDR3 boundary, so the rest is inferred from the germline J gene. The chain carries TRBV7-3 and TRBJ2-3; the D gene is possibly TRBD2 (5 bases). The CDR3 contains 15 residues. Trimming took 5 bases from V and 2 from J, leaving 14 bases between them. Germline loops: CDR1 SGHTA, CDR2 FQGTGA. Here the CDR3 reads CASSPPGGLTDTQYF. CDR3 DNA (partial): TGTGCCAGCAGCCCCCCCGGCGGGCTCACAGATACG.

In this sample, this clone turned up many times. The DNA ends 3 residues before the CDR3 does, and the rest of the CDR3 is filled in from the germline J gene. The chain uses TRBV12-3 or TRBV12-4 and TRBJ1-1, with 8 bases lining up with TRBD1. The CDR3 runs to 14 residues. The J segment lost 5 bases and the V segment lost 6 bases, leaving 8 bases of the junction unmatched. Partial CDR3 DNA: TGTGCCAGCAGAACGGACAGGGCTTGGACTGAA. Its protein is CASRTDRAWTE. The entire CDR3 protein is CASRTDRAWTEAFF.